The rows below give T cell receptor beta chains drawn from one sample of a study of T cell repertoires in cytomegalovirus infection. Their specific antigens are unknown. TCRdb re-called the reads through MiXCR, storing one row per CDR3 protein. The sample lists approximately 110,000 distinct CDR3 sequences, roughly a third seen once, with 58% in the top ten. The specimen comprised CD8+ T cells from cultured PBMCs, sampled from culture after CMV antigen stimulation. The receptors were sampled from a human donor in good health (CMV status not recorded). Some clones in this sample may be carry-over from other donors' samples. Both conserved end residues are part of each CDR3. The order of the fields is D gene, clone size, V gene, J gene, CDR3 DNA, CDR3 protein. D genes are given only for firm matches. Expanded clones get a size class; other rows say once, few or many, or leave the size out.

D: NA
size: NA
V: TRBV19
J: TRBJ2-7
DNA: TGTGCCAGTAGTGCCTCCCCCGCAGGGGCTTCCTACGAGCAGTACTTC
CDR3: CASSASPAGASYEQYF

D: TRBD1
size: many
V: TRBV12-3/TRBV12-4
J: TRBJ2-1
DNA: TGTGCCAGCAGTTGGGGACAGACTTACAATGAGCAGTTCTTC
CDR3: CASSWGQTYNEQFF

D: NA
size: few
V: TRBV7-9
J: TRBJ2-4
DNA: TGTGCCAGCTTGGGGGGCAAAAACATTCAGTACTTC
CDR3: CASLGGKNIQYF

D: TRBD2
size: NA
V: TRBV12-3/TRBV12-4
J: TRBJ2-1
DNA: TGTGCCAGCAGTTTAAGGGACTATCTATATGAGCAGTTCTTC
CDR3: CASSLRDYLYEQFF

D: TRBD1
size: NA
V: TRBV7-9
J: TRBJ1-6
DNA: TGTGCCAGCAGCCCCTGGAATTCCGGGACAGGTGATTCACCCCTCCACTTT
CDR3: CASSPWNSGTGDSPLHF

D: NA
size: NA
V: TRBV19
J: TRBJ1-2
DNA: TGTGCCAGCGTCGGGGGGTTCAACTATGGCTACACCTTC
CDR3: CASVGGFNYGYTF

D: NA
size: NA
V: TRBV9
J: TRBJ2-2
DNA: TGTGCCAGCAGCGTAGCGGGGGGCCTGAACACCGGGGAGCTGTTTTTT
CDR3: CASSVAGGLNTGELFF

D: TRBD1
size: NA
V: TRBV27
J: TRBJ2-1
DNA: TGTGCCAGTAAATCAGACAGGGGGCGGGGGAATGAGCAGTTCTTC
CDR3: CASKSDRGRGNEQFF

D: TRBD2
size: NA
V: TRBV6-2/TRBV6-3
J: TRBJ2-1
DNA: TGTGCCAGCAGTTACAGCGGGGGGATCCACAATGAGCAGTTCTTC
CDR3: CASSYSGGIHNEQFF

D: NA
size: NA
V: TRBV13
J: TRBJ1-2
DNA: TGTGCCAGCAGCTTAACAAGAACTCTCTATGGCTACACCTTC
CDR3: CASSLTRTLYGYTF

D: TRBD1
size: few
V: TRBV6-2/TRBV6-3
J: TRBJ2-7
DNA: TGTGCCAGCAGCCAAACAGGGGCTTTATACGAGCAGTACTTC
CDR3: CASSQTGALYEQYF

D: TRBD1
size: many
V: TRBV6-4
J: TRBJ1-2
DNA: TGTGCCAGCAGTGACACTCCACAGGGGGCGCAGGGCTACACCTTC
CDR3: CASSDTPQGAQGYTF

D: TRBD1
size: few
V: TRBV5-1
J: TRBJ1-2
DNA: TGCGCCAGCAACCCGACAGGGACCGCCTATGGCTACACCTTC
CDR3: CASNPTGTAYGYTF

D: NA
size: NA
V: TRBV12-3/TRBV12-4
J: TRBJ2-7
DNA: TGTGCCAGCAGTTCCCCTCAGATTATCTACGAGCAGTACTTC
CDR3: CASSSPQIIYEQYF

D: TRBD2
size: NA
V: TRBV6-5
J: TRBJ2-1
DNA: TGTGCCAGCAGTGGGGTAGCGGGGGGGCTGAATGAGCAGTTCTTC
CDR3: CASSGVAGGLNEQFF

D: TRBD2
size: NA
V: TRBV20-1
J: TRBJ2-1
DNA: TGCAGTGCTAGAGATCTCTATCTAGCGGGGGCTCACAATGAGCAGTTCTTC
CDR3: CSARDLYLAGAHNEQFF

D: NA
size: few
V: TRBV20-1
J: TRBJ2-5
DNA: TGCAGTGCTAGAGATACCGACAGCCCCCCCGGGTCCCAGTACTTC
CDR3: CSARDTDSPPGSQYF

D: NA
size: NA
V: TRBV7-1
J: TRBJ2-2
DNA: TGTGCCAGCAGCCCCCTTCCGGACAGACAAATAACCACCGGGGAGCTGTTTTTT
CDR3: CASSPLPDRQITTGELFF

D: TRBD1
size: NA
V: TRBV27
J: TRBJ1-1
DNA: TGTGCCAGCAGTTTGTGGGGACAGGGGGCCTCTGAAGCTTTCTTT
CDR3: CASSLWGQGASEAFF

D: NA
size: few
V: TRBV19
J: TRBJ2-1
DNA: TGTGCCAGTAGTATAGGGGCGGGGGCTCCAAATGAGCAGTTCTTC
CDR3: CASSIGAGAPNEQFF

D: TRBD2
size: NA
V: TRBV7-8
J: TRBJ2-7
DNA: TGTGCCAGCAGCCCCCCCGGGGGGTTCTCCTACGAGCAGTACTTC
CDR3: CASSPPGGFSYEQYF

D: TRBD1
size: few
V: TRBV24-1
J: TRBJ2-2
DNA: TGTGCCACCAGTGATTTTCCCGGGACAGGGAACACCGGGGAGCTGTTTTTT
CDR3: CATSDFPGTGNTGELFF

D: NA
size: NA
V: TRBV7-3
J: TRBJ2-7
DNA: TGTGCCAGCAGCCCCCGGCCCGGACAGACTGAGCGCTACGAGCAGTACTTC
CDR3: CASSPRPGQTERYEQYF

D: NA
size: NA
V: TRBV6-5
J: TRBJ1-2
DNA: TGTGCCAGCAGGACTCAAGGGGGCTACACCTTC
CDR3: CASRTQGGYTF

D: TRBD2
size: few
V: TRBV7-2
J: TRBJ2-3
DNA: TGTGCCAGCAGCTCCCCCCGTGTGGGACTAGCGGGGGACCTCACAGATACGCAGTATTTT
CDR3: CASSSPRVGLAGDLTDTQYF

D: TRBD1
size: NA
V: TRBV7-3
J: TRBJ2-2
DNA: TGTGCCAGCAGCTTCACAGGGGAGAACACCGGGGAGCTGTCTTTT
CDR3: CASSFTGENTGELSF

D: NA
size: few
V: TRBV9
J: TRBJ2-3
DNA: TGTGCCAGCAGCGTTGTGGACGGGGTTGATACGCAGTATTTT
CDR3: CASSVVDGVDTQYF

D: TRBD2
size: NA
V: TRBV12-3/TRBV12-4
J: TRBJ2-1
DNA: TGTGCCAGCAGTCCAACCACGGGACTAGCGGATCACAATGAGCAGTTCTTC
CDR3: CASSPTTGLADHNEQFF

D: TRBD2
size: few
V: TRBV24-1
J: TRBJ2-7
DNA: TGTGCCACCAGTGGGACTAGCGGGGGGGCCTACGAGCAGTACTTC
CDR3: CATSGTSGGAYEQYF

D: NA
size: NA
V: TRBV11-2
J: TRBJ2-7
DNA: TGTGCCAGCAGCTTAGAAGGCAGGGTTGTACCCGAGCAGTACTTC
CDR3: CASSLEGRVVPEQYF

D: NA
size: few
V: TRBV3-1
J: TRBJ1-1
DNA: TGTGCCAGCAGCCAAGTGGGGGTAGGATTGAACACTGAAGCTTTCTTT
CDR3: CASSQVGVGLNTEAFF

D: NA
size: many
V: TRBV6-1
J: TRBJ1-1
DNA: TGTGCCAGCAGTTCGGCAGGATACACTGAAGCTTTCTTT
CDR3: CASSSAGYTEAFF

D: TRBD1
size: NA
V: TRBV4-1
J: TRBJ1-1
DNA: TGCGCCAGCAGCCAAGGAAGGATGACAGGGGGCAGGAACACTGAAGCTTTCTTT
CDR3: CASSQGRMTGGRNTEAFF

D: NA
size: NA
V: TRBV7-6
J: TRBJ2-2
DNA: TGTGCCAGCAGCCCGGATACAACCGGGGAGCTGTTTTTT
CDR3: CASSPDTTGELFF

D: TRBD2
size: NA
V: TRBV7-2
J: TRBJ2-5
DNA: TGTGCCAGCAGCTTAGCGCTAGCGGGGGGCCAAGAGACCCAGTACTTC
CDR3: CASSLALAGGQETQYF

D: TRBD1
size: NA
V: TRBV11-2
J: TRBJ1-2
DNA: TGTGCCAGCAGCTTAGAACAGGGGAGCTATGGCTACACCTTC
CDR3: CASSLEQGSYGYTF

D: NA
size: few
V: TRBV5-1
J: TRBJ2-3
DNA: TGCGCCAGCAGCTTGGCCATAGGGACGGATCTACGCACAGATACGCAGTATTTT
CDR3: CASSLAIGTDLRTDTQYF

D: NA
size: NA
V: TRBV7-2
J: TRBJ2-1
DNA: TGTGCCAGCAGCTTCTCGGGGCCTTACAATGAGCAGTTCTTC
CDR3: CASSFSGPYNEQFF

D: NA
size: NA
V: TRBV7-6
J: TRBJ2-3
DNA: TGTGCCAGCAGCTTACTGAGTGGGGTTAAAGATACGCAGTATTTT
CDR3: CASSLLSGVKDTQYF

D: NA
size: few
V: TRBV6-5
J: TRBJ1-1
DNA: TGTGCCAGCCAGTTGGGGGGAAGCACTGAAGCTTTCTTT
CDR3: CASQLGGSTEAFF

D: NA
size: few
V: TRBV6-1
J: TRBJ2-7
DNA: TGTGCCAGCAGTGACGTCCAGGGCCCCTACGAGCAGTACTTC
CDR3: CASSDVQGPYEQYF

D: NA
size: few
V: TRBV7-5
J: TRBJ2-2
DNA: NA
CDR3: CISVPEVRAGQGNSTGELFF

D: NA
size: NA
V: TRBV5-1
J: TRBJ2-5
DNA: TGCGCCAGCAGCTTAGAAGGCAGCCCAGTGGAGACCCAGTACTTC
CDR3: CASSLEGSPVETQYF

D: NA
size: few
V: TRBV4-3
J: TRBJ2-7
DNA: TGCGCCAGCAGCCAAGATGTTAGAGCCCGGGGTAGGGGGGAGCAGTACTTC
CDR3: CASSQDVRARGRGEQYF

D: NA
size: few
V: TRBV7-6
J: TRBJ1-5
DNA: TGTGCCAGCCCTCCTGGGGGTCTCGGCAATCAGCCCCAGCATTTT
CDR3: CASPPGGLGNQPQHF

D: TRBD2
size: NA
V: TRBV28
J: TRBJ2-1
DNA: TGTGCCAGCAGGGCAGCGGGGGGGGCCCCTATATACAATGAGCAGTTCTTC
CDR3: CASRAAGGAPIYNEQFF